The 15 T cell receptor beta chains presented below share a single source sample, sequenced in a study of shared clonotypes between healthy human individuals. The protocol was immunoSEQ multiplex PCR, while the TCRdb copy is restricted to in-frame clones and leaves out a portion. The repertoire holds millions of clones, with 90% to 95% as singletons. Material: naive CD4+ T cells sorted from blood. Subset given: CD45RA+ positively selected. Receptors originate from a man younger than 35 in good health.

The chain joins TRBV21-1 to TRBJ2-4; the table names TRBD2, a call not compared with the DNA. TRBV21-1 is a pseudogene locus. This CDR3 contains 12 residues. Here the CDR3 DNA reads TGTGCCAGCAACGAGGCCAAAAACATTCAGTACTTC. Amino acid sequence: CASNEAKNIQYF.

The V and J genes are TRBV5-7 and TRBJ2-1, with D possibly being TRBD2 (5 bases). TRBV5-7 is recorded as an ORF, its role being uncertain. The length of the CDR3 is 13 residues. Trimming left V 4 bases short and J 8 bases short, with 13 bases between. In DNA, the CDR3 is TGTGCCAGCAGCCGAGGACTGGCCGATGAGCAGTTCTTC. Translation gives CASSRGLADEQFF.

This chain joins TRBV6-5 and TRBJ1-1; D unclear. With 7 bases removed from V and 1 base from J, the gap between germline ends came to 10 bases. Germline V gene data show CDR1 as MNHEY and CDR2 as SVGAGI. This CDR3 has 13 residues. The CDR3 nucleotides are TGTGCCAGCACCCTCATAGGGAACACTGAAGCTTTCTTT. Translated: CASTLIGNTEAFF.

This clone came up once. This chain uses TRBV7-9 with TRBJ1-2, with D uncertain. With 2 bases removed from V and 3 bases from J, the gap between germline ends came to 10 bases. Germline V gives CDR1 SEHNR, CDR2 FQNEAQ (reference sequence). The CDR3 extends over 14 amino acids. The CDR3 DNA reads TGTGCCAGCAGCTTAAGGGTAGGAGACTATGGCTACACCTTC. Its protein product is CASSLRVGDYGYTF.

As concerns this clone: Other nucleotide sequences from this sample produce the same CDR3. This chain joins TRBV27 and TRBJ1-5; D call uncertain. The CDR3 loop spans 13 amino acids. Trimming left V 1 base short and J 5 bases short, with 6 bases between. Germline-derived CDR1 and CDR2 are MNHEY and SMNVEV (reference sequence). The CDR3 sequence: CASSLLSDQPQHF. Written as DNA, the CDR3 is TGTGCCAGCAGTTTATTATCCGATCAGCCCCAGCATTTT.

V is TRBV11-2 and J is TRBJ1-2; D unclear. Germline V lookup: CDR1 SGHAT, CDR2 FQNNGV. The CDR3 sequence is 15 residues long. Trimming stripped 10 bases from V and 4 bases from J, with 22 bases between. Here the CDR3 reads CATIRVSERSYGYTF. CDR3 DNA sequence: TGTGCCACAATCCGAGTGAGCGAACGATCCTATGGCTACACCTTC.

The chain carries TRBV30 and TRBJ2-7; 12 nucleotides agree with TRBD1. CDR3 size: 16 residues. Losses at the gene ends were 1 base for V and 6 bases for J; bases not matched to a gene: 10. Looked up from germline, CDR1 is GTSNPN and CDR2 is SVGIG (reference sequence). Here the CDR3 reads CAWSDLGTGGSSEQYF. The CDR3 DNA reads as TGTGCCTGGAGTGACCTCGGGACAGGGGGCTCGTCCGAGCAGTACTTC.

Points on this clone: Its ends do not fully match the called genes, so a read error is possible. The chain carries TRBV6-7 and TRBJ1-1; 7 positions match TRBD1. TRBV6-7 is filed as an ORF, its function uncertain. The CDR3 contains 15 residues. This CDR3 reads CASSYCPGQPPWGSF. CDR3 nucleotides: TGTGCCAGCAGTTACTGCCCGGGACAGCCTCCATGGGGGAGCTTT.

The V gene is TRBV5-4, the J gene TRBJ2-7; 7 bases are shared with TRBD1. This CDR3 has 13 amino acids. The germline gives CDR1 SGHNT, CDR2 YYREEE (reference sequence). With V trimmed by 5 bases and J by 2 bases, 4 bases remained unmatched. Here the CDR3 DNA reads TGTGCCAGCAGTGCGACAGGGACCTACGAGCAGTACTTC. It yields the protein CASSATGTYEQYF.

The count of this clone is one. This chain connects TRBV6-6 to TRBJ1-5; possible D gene TRBD1, 6 bases. Germline V gene lookup returns CDR1 MNHNY and CDR2 SVGAGI (reference sequence). V was cut by 6 bases and J by 4 bases, with 10 bases left in between. The CDR3 totals 13 residues. The CDR3 is CASSDRNNQPQHF. CDR3 in DNA: TGTGCCAGCAGCGACAGGAATAATCAGCCCCAGCATTTT.

J is TRBJ1-6 and V is TRBV2, with no clear D. V was trimmed by 7 bases and J by 0 bases, leaving 13 bases between them. This CDR3 spans 16 amino acids. Germline-derived CDR1 and CDR2 are SNHLY and FYNNEI. CDR3 loop: CASMAGYSSYNSPLHF. CDR3 nucleotides: TGTGCCAGCATGGCGGGTTATAGCTCCTATAATTCACCCCTCCACTTT.

The J gene is TRBJ2-5, the V gene TRBV5-1; 12 bases agree with TRBD2. V was pared by 0 bases and J by 4 bases, with 4 bases of the junction left unmatched. There are 16 residues in the CDR3. The germline V gene encodes CDR1 SGHRS and CDR2 YFSETQ. The DNA of the CDR3 is TGCGCCAGCAGCTTGGTGAGACTAGCGGGAGTAGAGACCCAGTACTTC. This gives the protein CASSLVRLAGVETQYF.

V and J are TRBV4-1 and TRBJ2-5, with TRBD2 matching over 8 bases. The V gene's germline CDR1 is MGHRA and CDR2 YSYEKL. CDR3 length equals 16 residues. The trim removed 0 bases at V and 3 bases at J, leaving 6 bases unmatched. Here the CDR3 DNA reads TGCGCCAGCAGCCAAGATCGTTCAGCGGGGGAAGAGACCCAGTACTTC. Translated: CASSQDRSAGEETQYF.

This chain links TRBV11-1 with TRBJ2-7, with TRBD1 as a possible D gene (5 bases). Germline V gives CDR1 SGHAT, CDR2 FQDESV (reference sequence). V was shortened by 6 bases and J by 2 bases, with 23 bases between the two germline ends. The CDR3 has 17 residues. The CDR3, as DNA: TGTGCCAGCAGTTTCGACGAACAGGTGATGCGCCCCTACGAGCAGTACTTC. This encodes CASSFDEQVMRPYEQYF.

This clone was detected only once. The V gene is TRBV13, the J gene TRBJ1-4; 11 positions match TRBD1. V lost 6 bases to trimming and J lost 7 bases; unmatched junction nucleotides: 7. CDR1 and CDR2 from the germline V gene are PRHDT and FYEKMQ (reference sequence). This CDR3 has 15 amino acids. CDR3 sequence (DNA): TGTGCCAGCAGTCCTGGACAGGGGGCAGTTGAAAAACTGTTTTTT. This codes for CASSPGQGAVEKLFF.